Listed below are T cell receptor beta chains from one sample, sequenced in a study of blood T cell repertoires in COVID-19. Profiled with immunoSEQ multiplex PCR; TCRdb holds only in-frame clones, not every one. Found here are approximately 260,000 clones, about 85% of them singletons; the top ten hold less than 8.5%. Sequenced input: PBMCs or T cells enriched from blood (not recorded which). These receptors all come from a woman between 50 and 59 years old who had been exposed to COVID-19. Each CDR3 is given with its conserved first and last residue. A D gene is named only where the DNA matches it firmly. A row's size may be missing; if present it is once, few, many or a size class.

length	V	J	D	size	DNA	CDR3
14	TRBV10-3	TRBJ1-6	TRBD1	NA	TGTGCCACCTCCACCGGGACAGGGAATTCACCCCTCCACTTT	CATSTGTGNSPLHF
12	TRBV18	TRBJ2-1	NA	NA	TGTGCCAGCTCAGTAGGGGCTGATGAGCAGTTCTTC	CASSVGADEQFF
19	TRBV11-2	TRBJ2-2	TRBD2	NA	TGTGCCAGCAGCACCCCGACTAGCGGGGGGGCAAGGTTCACCGGGGAGCTGTTTTTT	CASSTPTSGGARFTGELFF
15	TRBV7-2	TRBJ1-6	NA	NA	TGTGCCAGCAGCTTAAGTGACAGCTATAATTCACCCCTCCACTTT	CASSLSDSYNSPLHF
15	TRBV18	TRBJ1-5	NA	NA	TGTGCCAGCTCTCGAGACAGGAACTTCAATCAGCCCCAGCATTTT	CASSRDRNFNQPQHF
14	TRBV19	TRBJ1-6	NA	NA	TGTGCCAGTAGCCCTCTTTTTTATAATTCACCCCTCCACTTT	CASSPLFYNSPLHF
15	TRBV9	TRBJ1-2	NA	NA	TGTGCCAGCAGCGTAGACAATGACAGCGACTATGGCTACACCTTC	CASSVDNDSDYGYTF
13	TRBV6-1	TRBJ1-2	NA	NA	TGTGCCAGCAGTGAAGGGGCCTACTATGGCTACACCTTC	CASSEGAYYGYTF
13	TRBV11-2	TRBJ2-3	NA	NA	TGTGCCAGCAGCCCGCAACCACAGGATACGCAGTATTTT	CASSPQPQDTQYF
15	TRBV7-3	TRBJ2-7	NA	NA	TGTGCCAGCAGCCCCGGGGTAGGGCGCAACTACGAGCAGTACTTC	CASSPGVGRNYEQYF
16	TRBV5-8	TRBJ1-5	NA	NA	TGTGCCAGCAGCTTGTTAGGGGTCGGAAGGAATCAGCCCCAGCATTTT	CASSLLGVGRNQPQHF
14	TRBV24-1	TRBJ2-7	TRBD1	once	TGTGCCACCAGTGACCCTGACAGGGCCTACGAGCAGTACTTC	CATSDPDRAYEQYF
16	TRBV29-1	TRBJ1-2	NA	NA	TGCAGCGTTCCTAGAGACAGCTATCACATTAACTATGGCTACACCTTC	CSVPRDSYHINYGYTF
13	TRBV3-1/TRBV3-2	TRBJ1-2	TRBD1	few	TGTGCCAGCAGCCACGCAGGGGGAGCTGGCTACACCTTC	CASSHAGGAGYTF
15	TRBV4-1	TRBJ1-5	TRBD1	NA	TGCGCCAGCAGCCGTAACGACAGGGGGGACCAGCCCCAGCATTTT	CASSRNDRGDQPQHF
15	TRBV10-3	TRBJ1-3	TRBD1	NA	TGTGCCATCAGGGGACAGGGGCCTTCTGGAAACACCATATATTTT	CAIRGQGPSGNTIYF
15	TRBV5-4	TRBJ1-2	TRBD1	NA	TGTGCCAGCAGCTTGAGGGGACAGGGTAGCTATGGCTACACCTTC	CASSLRGQGSYGYTF
13	TRBV13	TRBJ2-2	NA	NA	TGTGCCAGCAGCTCGGGGAACACCGGGGAGCTGTTTTTT	CASSSGNTGELFF
13	TRBV2	TRBJ2-2	NA	NA	TGTGCCAGCAGCCCCCGGACTGGCGGGGAGCTGTTTTTT	CASSPRTGGELFF
14	TRBV30	TRBJ1-6	NA	NA	TGTGCCTGGAATGGGGGCATATATAATTCACCCCTCCACTTT	CAWNGGIYNSPLHF
14	TRBV19	TRBJ1-5	NA	NA	TGTGCCAGTAGTATAACGGGGAGTAATCAGCCCCAGCATTTT	CASSITGSNQPQHF
15	TRBV28	TRBJ2-1	NA	NA	TGTGCCAGCAGTCGAGCCCCCCGCTCCTACAATGAGCAGTTCTTC	CASSRAPRSYNEQFF
14	TRBV13	TRBJ2-7	TRBD1	NA	TGTGCCAGCAGCCCAGGACAGGGGGCAAACGAGCAGTACTTC	CASSPGQGANEQYF
13	TRBV24-1	TRBJ1-1	NA	NA	TGTGCCACCAGTGATTTGGGTACAAATGAAGCTTTCTTT	CATSDLGTNEAFF
15	TRBV19	TRBJ1-4	NA	NA	TGTGCCAGTAGTACGGGGACACAGGGTAATGAAAAACTGTTTTTT	CASSTGTQGNEKLFF
17	TRBV28	TRBJ1-5	NA	NA	TGTGCCAGCACTCTTACTCTCCGGGGGGGCCCGAATCAGCCCCAGCATTTT	CASTLTLRGGPNQPQHF
15	TRBV6-6	TRBJ1-4	TRBD1	few	TGTGCCAGCAGTCGCCTACAGGGGGATAATGAAAAACTGTTTTTT	CASSRLQGDNEKLFF
14	TRBV6-5	TRBJ2-1	TRBD2	NA	TGTGCCAGCGTCCCGGGGGGGCCCCACAATGAGCAGTTCTTC	CASVPGGPHNEQFF
13	TRBV20-1	TRBJ2-7	NA	NA	TGCAGTGCTAGTCCTGACAGGACCTACGAGCAGTACTTC	CSASPDRTYEQYF
13	TRBV11-2	TRBJ2-7	NA	once	TGTGCCAGCAGCTTAGAAACAGGGTACGAGCAGTACTTC	CASSLETGYEQYF
15	TRBV5-3	TRBJ1-1	TRBD1	NA	TGTGCCAGAAGCTCCTACAGGGGAATGAACACTGAAGCTTTCTTT	CARSSYRGMNTEAFF
15	TRBV13	TRBJ1-4	NA	NA	TGTGCCAGCAGCTTCCACGGTTCGGAGAATGAAAAACTGTTTTTT	CASSFHGSENEKLFF
15	TRBV19	TRBJ1-2	TRBD1	NA	TGTGCCAGTAGTATAGCTACGACAGGGAACTATGGCTACACCTTC	CASSIATTGNYGYTF
14	TRBV19	TRBJ1-1	NA	NA	TGTGCCAGTAAGGTCCCGGGTATGAACACTGAAGCTTTCTTT	CASKVPGMNTEAFF
12	TRBV6-2/TRBV6-3	TRBJ1-2	NA	NA	TGTGCCAGCAGTTACGACCGCGGTCCCGCCACCTTC	CASSYDRGPATF
13	TRBV5-1	TRBJ1-1	NA	NA	TGCGCCAGCAGCTGGGGAGGGAACACTGAAGCTTTCTTT	CASSWGGNTEAFF
10	TRBV29-1	TRBJ2-5	NA	NA	TGCAGCGTTCGCGAGGAGACCCAGTACTTC	CSVREETQYF
16	TRBV10-3	TRBJ2-1	TRBD2	NA	TGTGCCATCAGTGAGCCCCCGGGGGGGCGGCCCTCTGAGCAGTTCTTC	CAISEPPGGRPSEQFF
15	TRBV19	TRBJ2-2	TRBD1	once	TGTGCCAGTAGTCCGGGACAGGGGGCGACCGGGGAGCTGTTTTTT	CASSPGQGATGELFF
15	TRBV5-1	TRBJ2-1	NA	NA	TGCGCCAGCAGCTTGGCCGGGTCTAGCTCCAATGAGCAGTTCTTC	CASSLAGSSSNEQFF